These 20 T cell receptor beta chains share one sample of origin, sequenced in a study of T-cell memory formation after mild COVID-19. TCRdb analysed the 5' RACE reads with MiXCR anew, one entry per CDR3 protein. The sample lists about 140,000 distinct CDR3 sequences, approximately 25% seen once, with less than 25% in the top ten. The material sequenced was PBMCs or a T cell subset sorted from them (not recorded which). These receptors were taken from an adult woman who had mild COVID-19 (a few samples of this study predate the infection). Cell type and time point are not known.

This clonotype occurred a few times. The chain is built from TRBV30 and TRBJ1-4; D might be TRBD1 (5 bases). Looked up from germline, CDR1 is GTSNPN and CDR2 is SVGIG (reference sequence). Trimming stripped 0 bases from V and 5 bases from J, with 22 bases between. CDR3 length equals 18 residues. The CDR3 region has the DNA TGTGCCTGGAGTGTACGCTTCCTTCGTGGGGGGGTGAATGAAAAACTGTTTTTT. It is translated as CAWSVRFLRGGVNEKLFF.

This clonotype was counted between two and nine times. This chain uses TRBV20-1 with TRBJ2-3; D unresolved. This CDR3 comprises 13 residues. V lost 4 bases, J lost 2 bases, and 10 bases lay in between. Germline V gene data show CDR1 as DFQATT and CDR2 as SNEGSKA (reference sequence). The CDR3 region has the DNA TGCAGTGCTATCGGGTTCTTCACAGATACGCAGTATTTT. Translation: CSAIGFFTDTQYF.

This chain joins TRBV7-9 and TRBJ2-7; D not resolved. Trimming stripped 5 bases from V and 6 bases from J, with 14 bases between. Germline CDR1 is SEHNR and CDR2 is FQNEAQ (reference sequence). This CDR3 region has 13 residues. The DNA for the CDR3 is TGTGCCAGCAGCCCCTCCTTTCGGCCCGAGCAGTACTTC. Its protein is CASSPSFRPEQYF.

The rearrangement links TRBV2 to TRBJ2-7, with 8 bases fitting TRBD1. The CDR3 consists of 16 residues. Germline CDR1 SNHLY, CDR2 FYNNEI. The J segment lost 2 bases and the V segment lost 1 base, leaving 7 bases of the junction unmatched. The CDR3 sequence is CASSEGPGQDPYEQYF. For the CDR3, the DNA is TGTGCCAGCAGTGAAGGCCCGGGACAGGACCCCTACGAGCAGTACTTC.

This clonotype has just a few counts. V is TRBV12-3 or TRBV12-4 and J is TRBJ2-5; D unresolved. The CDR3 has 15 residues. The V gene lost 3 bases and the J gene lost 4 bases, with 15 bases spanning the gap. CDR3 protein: CASSLGHRGPETQYF. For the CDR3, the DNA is TGTGCCAGCAGTTTGGGCCACCGTGGGCCAGAGACCCAGTACTTC.

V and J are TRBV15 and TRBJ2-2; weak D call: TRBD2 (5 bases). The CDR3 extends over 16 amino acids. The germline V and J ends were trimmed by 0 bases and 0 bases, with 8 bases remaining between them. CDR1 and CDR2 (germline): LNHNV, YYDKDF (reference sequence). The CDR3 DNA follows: TGTGCCACCAGCAGAGATATGCGGGCGAACACCGGGGAGCTGTTTTTT. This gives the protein CATSRDMRANTGELFF.

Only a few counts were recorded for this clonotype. Here the CDR3 DNA reads TGTGCCAGCAGCCCAACCACAGGGGGAACAGATACGCAGTATTTT. This translates into CASSPTTGGTDTQYF. This rearrangement joins TRBV7-8 to TRBJ2-3; TRBD1 matches at 8 bases. The junction had 7 bases not matched to a gene; V was cut back by 5 bases and J by 3 bases. This CDR3 has 15 residues. CDR1 SGHVS and CDR2 FQNEAQ come from the germline V gene. Complete variable domain (other parts from reference TRBV7-8 and TRBJ2-3): GAGVSQSPRYKVAKRGQDVALRCDPISGHVSLFWYQQALGQGPEFLTYFQNEAQLDKSGLPSDRFFAERPEGSVSTLKIQRTQQEDSAVYLCASSPTTGGTDTQYFGPGTRLTVL.

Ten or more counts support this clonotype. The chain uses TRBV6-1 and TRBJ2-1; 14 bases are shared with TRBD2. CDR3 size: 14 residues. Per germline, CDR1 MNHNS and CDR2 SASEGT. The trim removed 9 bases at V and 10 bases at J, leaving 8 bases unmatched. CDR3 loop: CASAPRTSGGEQFF. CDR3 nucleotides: TGTGCCAGTGCCCCCCGGACTAGCGGGGGGGAGCAGTTCTTC.

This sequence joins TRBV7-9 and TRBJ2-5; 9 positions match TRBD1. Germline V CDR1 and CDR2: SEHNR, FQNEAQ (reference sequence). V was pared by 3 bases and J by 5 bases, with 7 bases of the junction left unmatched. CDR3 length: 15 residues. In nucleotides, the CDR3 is TGTGCCAGCAGCTTCCGGGACAGGGATCCGGAGACCCAGTACTTC. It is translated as CASSFRDRDPETQYF.

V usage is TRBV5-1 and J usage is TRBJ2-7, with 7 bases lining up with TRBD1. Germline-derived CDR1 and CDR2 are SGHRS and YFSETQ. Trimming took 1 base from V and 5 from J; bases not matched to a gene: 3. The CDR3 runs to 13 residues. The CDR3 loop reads CASSLRGGHEQYF. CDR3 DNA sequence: TGCGCCAGCAGCTTGCGAGGGGGCCACGAGCAGTACTTC.

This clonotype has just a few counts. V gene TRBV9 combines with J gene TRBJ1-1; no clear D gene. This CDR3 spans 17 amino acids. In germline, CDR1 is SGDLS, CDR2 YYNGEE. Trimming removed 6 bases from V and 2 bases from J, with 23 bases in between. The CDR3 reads CASTKYPSVYSNTEAFF. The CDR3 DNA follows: TGTGCCAGCACGAAATACCCCTCGGTCTACAGCAACACTGAAGCTTTCTTT.

CDR3 coding DNA: TGTGCCACCAGTGATCCTACGACTAATGAAAAACTGTTTTTT. Translation gives CATSDPTTNEKLFF. The genes are TRBV24-1 and TRBJ1-4; no reliable D call. Trimming stripped 3 bases from V and 2 bases from J, with 6 bases between. Germline assignment: CDR1 KGHDR and CDR2 SFDVKD. This CDR3 has 14 residues.

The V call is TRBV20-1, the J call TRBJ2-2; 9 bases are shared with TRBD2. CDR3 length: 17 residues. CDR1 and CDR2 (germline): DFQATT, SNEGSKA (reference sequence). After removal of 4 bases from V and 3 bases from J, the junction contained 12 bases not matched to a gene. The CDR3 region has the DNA TGCAGTGCTAAGCTAGCGGGATTATACCAGTACACCGGGGAGCTGTTTTTT. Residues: CSAKLAGLYQYTGELFF.

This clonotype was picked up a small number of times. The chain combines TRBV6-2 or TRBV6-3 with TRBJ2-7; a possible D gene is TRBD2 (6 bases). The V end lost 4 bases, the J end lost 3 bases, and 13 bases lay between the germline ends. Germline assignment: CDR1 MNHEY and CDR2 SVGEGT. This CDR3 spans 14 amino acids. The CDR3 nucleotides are TGTGCCAGCAGTTCGGGACTGCGTGGCTACGAGCAGTACTTC. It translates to CASSSGLRGYEQYF.

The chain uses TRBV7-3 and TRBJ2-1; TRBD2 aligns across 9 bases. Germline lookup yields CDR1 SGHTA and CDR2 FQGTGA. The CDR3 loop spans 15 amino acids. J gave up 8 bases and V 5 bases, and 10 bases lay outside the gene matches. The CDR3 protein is CASSRAGGPVDEQFF. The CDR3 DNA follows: TGTGCCAGCAGCCGCGCGGGGGGGCCGGTTGATGAGCAGTTCTTC.

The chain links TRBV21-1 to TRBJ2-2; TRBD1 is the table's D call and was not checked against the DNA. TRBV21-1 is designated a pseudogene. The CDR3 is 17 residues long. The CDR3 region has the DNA TGTGCCAGCAGCAAAAAGAGGACAGGAGTGAACACCGGGGAGCTGTTTTTT. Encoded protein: CASSKKRTGVNTGELFF.

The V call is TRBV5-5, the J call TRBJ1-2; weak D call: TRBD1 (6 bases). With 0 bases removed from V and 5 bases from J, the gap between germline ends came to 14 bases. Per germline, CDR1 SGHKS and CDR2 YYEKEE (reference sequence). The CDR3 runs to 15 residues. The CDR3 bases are TGTGCCAGCAGCTTGGACTGGTTGGACAGATATGGCTACACCTTC. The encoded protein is CASSLDWLDRYGYTF.

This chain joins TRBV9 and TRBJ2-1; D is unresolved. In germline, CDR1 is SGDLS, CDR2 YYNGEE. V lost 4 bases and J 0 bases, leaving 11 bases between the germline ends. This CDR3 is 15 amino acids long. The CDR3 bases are TGTGCCAGCAGCCTCACTGGGTACTCCTACAATGAGCAGTTCTTC. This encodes CASSLTGYSYNEQFF.

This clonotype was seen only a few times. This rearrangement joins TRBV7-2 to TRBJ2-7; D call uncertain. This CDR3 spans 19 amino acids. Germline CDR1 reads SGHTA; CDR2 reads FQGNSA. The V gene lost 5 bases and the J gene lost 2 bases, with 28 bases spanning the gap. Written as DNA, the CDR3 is TGTGCCAGCAGCCATGGGGTCGGGTGGCCCCACCTTTCCACCTACGAGCAGTACTTC. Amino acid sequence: CASSHGVGWPHLSTYEQYF. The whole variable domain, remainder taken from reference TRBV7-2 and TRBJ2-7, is GAGVSQSPSNKVTEKGKDVELRCDPISGHTALYWYRQSLGQGLEFLIYFQGNSAPDKSGLPSDRFSAERTGGSVSTLTIQRTQQEDSAVYLCASSHGVGWPHLSTYEQYFGPGTRLTVT.

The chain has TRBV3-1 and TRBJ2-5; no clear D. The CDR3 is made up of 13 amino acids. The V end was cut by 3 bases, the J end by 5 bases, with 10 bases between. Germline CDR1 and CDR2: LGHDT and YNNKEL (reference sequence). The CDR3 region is CASSHFSSETQYF. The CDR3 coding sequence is TGTGCCAGCAGCCATTTTTCCAGCGAGACCCAGTACTTC.